This T cell receptor beta chain stems from a study of T cell repertoires in cytomegalovirus infection. Overall study findings and caveats: CMV carriers having the relevant HLA were flagged by cumulative public TCR beta family frequency.

There are a few counts of this clonotype. Its antigen is as yet unknown. MiXCR was run by TCRdb on the reads, yielding one entry per CDR3 protein. The profile covers some 940,000 distinct CDR3 sequences, with approximately 33% appearing a single time and around 15% taken by the ten largest. Germline V gene sequence: CDR1 MNHEY, CDR2 SVGEGT. Trimming took 5 bases from V and 2 from J; bases not matched to a gene: 8. The length of the CDR3 is 15 residues. This TCR was sampled from a human donor in good health (CMV status not recorded). Some clones in this sample may be carry-over from other donors' samples. This material consisted of cultured CD8+ T cells from PBMCs, taken from culture after CMV antigen stimulation. This chain uses TRBV6-2 or TRBV6-3 with TRBJ1-1; 7 nucleotides line up with TRBD1. The CDR3 loop reads CASSRTGTVNTEAFF. The DNA of the CDR3 is TGTGCCAGCAGTCGAACAGGGACAGTTAACACTGAAGCTTTCTTT.